This paragraph covers one T cell receptor beta chain sequence. The length of the CDR3 is 12 residues. Germline CDR1 is SNHLY and CDR2 is FYNNEI. Trimming stripped 5 bases from V and 3 bases from J, with 8 bases between. Sequencing used immunoSEQ multiplex PCR; TCRdb keeps in-frame clones, though not all of them. This repertoire shows more than 40,000 clones, about 88% found once; its top ten account for less than 9.5%. These data belong to a study of radiotherapy plus CTLA-4 blockade in lung cancer. Looking at the study overall: Of the patients, about 20% showed objective responses and 31% attained disease control.

The V call is TRBV2, the J call TRBJ2-7, with D hard to call. This clonotype was sampled from a human donor with non-small cell lung cancer whose response to radiotherapy plus ipilimumab could not be evaluated. The material sequenced was peripheral blood, taken from a patient treated with radiotherapy plus ipilimumab. DNA for the CDR3: TGTGCCAGCAGTAAACAAGACTACGAGCAGTACTTC. Protein sequence: CASSKQDYEQYF. Full variable domain (remainder filled in from reference TRBV2 and TRBJ2-7): EPEVTQTPSHQVTQMGQEVILRCVPISNHLYFYWYRQILGQKVEFLVSFYNNEISEKSEIFDDQFSVERPDGSNFTLKIRSTKLEDSAMYFCASSKQDYEQYFGPGTRLTVT.